This entry concerns a single T cell receptor (beta chain). The data stem from a study of control samples from healthy donors and cancer patients. The CDR3 loop spans 12 amino acids. V gave up 1 base and J gave up 7 bases, with 7 bases separating them. Libraries were prepared by immunoSEQ multiplex PCR; TCRdb keeps only in-frame clonotypes and omits some of them. The table lists around 50,000 clones, roughly 90% of them singletons, with about 0.99% in the top ten. The chain joins TRBV12-3 or TRBV12-4 to TRBJ1-2, with no clear D. The sequenced material came from PBMCs. This TCR came from a man aged 25 to 40 with colorectal cancer. DNA for the CDR3: TGTGCCAGCAGTTTAGGGCAGCTTGGCTACACCTTC. This translates into CASSLGQLGYTF.